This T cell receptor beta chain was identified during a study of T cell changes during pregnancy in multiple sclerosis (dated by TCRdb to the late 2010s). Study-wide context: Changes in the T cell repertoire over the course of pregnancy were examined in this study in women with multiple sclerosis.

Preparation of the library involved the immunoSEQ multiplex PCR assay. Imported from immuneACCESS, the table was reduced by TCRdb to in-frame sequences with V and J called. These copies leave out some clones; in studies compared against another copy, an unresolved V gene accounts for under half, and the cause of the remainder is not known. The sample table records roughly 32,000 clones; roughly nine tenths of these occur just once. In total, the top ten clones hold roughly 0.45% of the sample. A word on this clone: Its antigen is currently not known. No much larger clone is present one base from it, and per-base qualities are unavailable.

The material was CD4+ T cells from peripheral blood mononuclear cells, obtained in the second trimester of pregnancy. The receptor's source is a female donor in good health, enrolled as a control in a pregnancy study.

CDR3 protein: CASSFGPGSMNTEAFF. The DNA sequence is as follows: TGTGCCAGCAGTTTCGGCCCTGGGAGCATGAACACTGAAGCTTTCTTT. Recombination joined TRBV6-5 with TRBJ1-1; confidence is insufficient to name the D gene. Taken from the germline V gene, the CDR1 and CDR2 loops are MNHEY and SVGAGI. The CDR3 spans 16 residues, from the cysteine through the phenylalanine. Of the read, only the CDR3 DNA is kept; its 48 bases are in frame from base 1. A distance of 15 bases separates the germline ends of V and J, which lose 4 bases and 0 bases respectively.